Following are 19 T cell receptor beta chains from one sample sequenced in a study of patients and donors after allogeneic stem cell transplantation. TCRdb re-derived calls from the RT-PCR reads in MiXCR, one entry per CDR3 protein. This table has about a million distinct CDR3 sequences, about 20% appearing once. Sequencing was done on a sample of blood, either unsorted or a sorted T cell fraction (not recorded which). The receptors were sampled from a human donor who was either an allogeneic HSCT recipient or a stem cell or donor lymphocyte infusion donor (not recorded which). It is not recorded whose cells these are; they may come from a transplant donor.

This clonotype was detected only a few times. V gene TRBV7-2 combines with J gene TRBJ1-2, with D unclear. Germline V lookup: CDR1 SGHTA, CDR2 FQGNSA. This CDR3 is 15 amino acids long. Trimming took off 5 bases at V and 2 bases at J, with 15 bases between the two ends. DNA of the CDR3: TGTGCCAGCAGCCTACATCCGTGGGTAAACTATGGCTACACCTTC. This gives the protein CASSLHPWVNYGYTF. The full variable domain, its missing parts supplied by reference TRBV7-2 and TRBJ1-2, is GAGVSQSPSNKVTEKGKDVELRCDPISGHTALYWYRQSLGQGLEFLIYFQGNSAPDKSGLPSDRFSAERTGGSVSTLTIQRTQQEDSAVYLCASSLHPWVNYGYTFGSGTRLTVV.

This clonotype occurred a few times. J is TRBJ1-4 and V is TRBV7-9; D gene uncertain. CDR3 size: 15 residues. Between the trimmed V and J ends, which lost 5 bases and 2 bases, there was a span of 12 bases. Per the germline V gene, CDR1 is SEHNR and CDR2 is FQNEAQ (reference sequence). CDR3 loop: CASSPGPSTNEKLFF. The CDR3 coding sequence is TGTGCCAGCAGCCCCGGACCTTCCACTAATGAAAAACTGTTTTTT.

The CDR3 DNA is TGTGCCAGCAGGACAAGGGGACTAGATTCAACCTACAATGAGCAGTTCTTC. Protein sequence: CASRTRGLDSTYNEQFF. This chain links TRBV7-3 with TRBJ2-1; 8 bases fit TRBD2. V was clipped by 6 bases and J by 2 bases; unmatched bases: 12. CDR3 length: 17 amino acids. CDR1 and CDR2 from the germline V gene are SGHTA and FQGTGA. The entire variable domain, with the rest obtained from reference TRBV7-3 and TRBJ2-1, is as follows: GAGVSQTPSNKVTEKGKYVELRCDPISGHTALYWYRQSLGQGPEFLIYFQGTGAADDSGLPNDRFFAVRPEGSVSTLKIQRTERGDSAVYLCASRTRGLDSTYNEQFFGPGTRLTVL.

The chain combines TRBV12-3 or TRBV12-4 with TRBJ2-2, with D perhaps TRBD2 (6 bases). This CDR3 has 16 residues. Between the trimmed V and J ends, which lost 6 bases and 2 bases, there was a span of 16 bases. CDR3 nucleotide sequence: TGTGCCAGCAGCCCCCCCAGGAGGGGTAACACCGGGGAGCTGTTTTTT. Translating gives CASSPPRRGNTGELFF.

Only a few counts were recorded for this clonotype. This chain connects TRBV6-1 to TRBJ2-7; TRBD1 matches 8 bases. Germline lookup yields CDR1 MNHNS and CDR2 SASEGT. V gave up 8 bases and J gave up 3 bases; unmatched junction bases: 9. The CDR3 is 14 amino acids. Here the CDR3 reads CASVRGLTDYEQYF. CDR3 nucleotides: TGTGCCAGCGTCAGGGGGCTGACGGACTACGAGCAGTACTTC.

This clonotype appeared a few times. This chain connects TRBV5-8 to TRBJ2-3; unclear D gene. In germline, CDR1 is SGHTS, CDR2 YDEGEE. This CDR3 spans 13 amino acids. V was cut by 0 bases and J by 6 bases, with 8 bases left in between. In nucleotides, the CDR3 is TGTGCCAGCAGCTTGGAGTTTACGGATACGCAGTATTTT. It translates to CASSLEFTDTQYF.

This clonotype was picked up one time. The chain is built from TRBV12-3 or TRBV12-4 and TRBJ1-6; 9 bases match TRBD1. The ends lost 1 base at V and 6 bases at J; junction bases unmatched: 13. The CDR3 extends over 19 amino acids. The CDR3 bases are TGTGCCAGCAGTTTAGAATGGAGATGGGAGGACAGGGGTAATTCACCCCTCCACTTT. This sequence encodes CASSLEWRWEDRGNSPLHF.

The chain recombines TRBV5-5 with TRBJ1-2; possible D gene TRBD1, 5 bases. The V gene's germline CDR1 is SGHKS and CDR2 YYEKEE (reference sequence). The V end lost 0 bases, the J end lost 3 bases, and 9 bases lay between the germline ends. CDR3 size: 14 residues. The CDR3 protein is CASSLDPGYYGYTF. The CDR3 nucleotides read TGTGCCAGCAGCTTGGATCCAGGGTACTATGGCTACACCTTC.

This clonotype was seen at least ten times. The CDR3 spells CATSRLEGLGGGDTQYF. DNA for the CDR3: TGTGCCACCAGCAGACTTGAGGGGCTCGGGGGAGGAGATACGCAGTATTTT. The chain links TRBV15 to TRBJ2-3; perhaps TRBD2 as D (6 bases). The germline V gene has CDR1 LNHNV and CDR2 YYDKDF (reference sequence). The CDR3 is 17 residues long. V lost 2 bases, J lost 5 bases, and 20 bases lay in between.

V usage is TRBV24-1 and J usage is TRBJ2-7, with TRBD2 identical over 9 bases. The germline V gene encodes CDR1 KGHDR and CDR2 SFDVKD. V trimming: 4 bases; J trimming: 3 bases; junction bases outside the gene matches: 9. There are 16 residues in the CDR3. The CDR3 reads CATSESSSGNIYEQYF. CDR3 DNA: TGTGCCACCAGTGAGTCCTCTAGCGGGAATATCTACGAGCAGTACTTC.

This clonotype was counted a single time. CDR3 sequence (DNA): TGTGCCATCAGTGAGTTAAAGGGGGGGAACGAGCAGTACTTC. Its translation: CAISELKGGNEQYF. The chain links TRBV10-3 to TRBJ2-7; D may be TRBD2 (7 bases). The germline V gene encodes CDR1 ENHRY and CDR2 SYGVKD. The CDR3 is made up of 14 amino acids. V was trimmed by 1 base and J by 5 bases, leaving 12 bases between them.

This clonotype was recorded a few times. The rearrangement uses TRBV20-1 and TRBJ2-2, with D unresolved. Germline CDR1 is DFQATT and CDR2 is SNEGSKA (reference sequence). Trimming removed 0 bases at V and 4 bases at J, with 18 bases between. CDR3 length: 17 residues. The CDR3 loop reads CSARDQRQARLTGELFF. The CDR3 bases are TGCAGTGCTAGAGATCAGAGACAAGCACGACTCACCGGGGAGCTGTTTTTT.

V usage is TRBV7-8 and J usage is TRBJ2-3; D may correspond to TRBD1 or TRBD2 (5 bases each). The CDR3 runs 12 residues. The germline V and J ends were trimmed by 10 bases and 1 base, with 9 bases remaining between them. In germline, CDR1 is SGHVS, CDR2 FQNEAQ. For the CDR3, the DNA is TGTGCCACCTTGGGGGGCACAGATACGCAGTATTTT. Translation gives CATLGGTDTQYF.

This clonotype has a handful of counts. J is TRBJ2-3 and V is TRBV5-6; D gene ambiguous. Trimming shortened V by 4 bases and J by 0 bases, and 9 bases separated the two germline ends. The CDR3 spans 14 residues. The V gene's germline CDR1 is SGHDT and CDR2 YYEEEE. The CDR3 bases are TGTGCCAGCAGCACATATACTAGCACAGATACGCAGTATTTT. Translated, it gives CASSTYTSTDTQYF.

This clonotype has ten or more counts. The chain recombines TRBV12-3 or TRBV12-4 with TRBJ2-4; a possible D gene is TRBD1 (6 bases). The V gene lost 6 bases and the J gene lost 0 bases, with 12 bases spanning the gap. The CDR3 is 15 amino acids. The CDR3 region has the DNA TGTGCCAGCAGCCTAGGGGGTTTAGCCAAAAACATTCAGTACTTC. Translation: CASSLGGLAKNIQYF.

Only one count was recorded for this clonotype. CDR3: CASSFGLGGTQYF. The CDR3 nucleotides are TGTGCCAGCAGTTTCGGACTAGGCGGGACCCAGTACTTC. V is TRBV6-5 and J is TRBJ2-5; 7 positions match TRBD2. The length of the CDR3 is 13 residues. With 4 bases clipped from V and 7 bases from J, the junction kept 6 bases outside the gene matches. Germline-derived CDR1 and CDR2 are MNHEY and SVGAGI.

Ten or more counts support this clonotype. The rearrangement links TRBV29-1 to TRBJ1-2; D might be TRBD1 (6 bases). Germline V lookup: CDR1 SQVTM, CDR2 ANQGSEA. V was clipped by 3 bases and J by 5 bases, with 16 bases between them. There are 14 residues in the CDR3. CDR3: CSVERGGSRYGYTF. CDR3 DNA: TGCAGCGTTGAGAGAGGGGGGTCGAGGTATGGCTACACCTTC. Using reference TRBV29-1 and TRBJ1-2 for the parts outside the CDR3, the full variable domain is SAVISQKPSRDICQRGTSLTIQCQVDSQVTMMFWYRQQPGQSLTLIATANQGSEATYESGFVIDKFPISRPNLTFSTLTVSNMSPEDSSIYLCSVERGGSRYGYTFGSGTRLTVV.

This clonotype was detected ten times or more. The genes are TRBV29-1 and TRBJ2-5; D may be TRBD1 (6 bases). This CDR3 is 18 amino acids long. From germline, CDR1 is SQVTM and CDR2 ANQGSEA. Between the trimmed V and J ends, which lost 2 bases and 3 bases, there was a span of 25 bases. The CDR3 reads CSVEFGQGMEWDKETQYF. The CDR3 bases are TGCAGCGTTGAATTCGGGCAGGGTATGGAATGGGACAAAGAGACCCAGTACTTC.

This clonotype was detected only a few times. The chain uses TRBV20-1 and TRBJ1-1, with a possible D match to TRBD1 (5 bases). CDR1 is DFQATT and CDR2 is SNEGSKA in the germline V gene (reference sequence). The V end was cut by 2 bases, the J end by 3 bases, with 13 bases between. The CDR3 runs 14 residues. Written as DNA, the CDR3 is TGCAGTGCTAGATCTCTGTCGGGGGACACTGAAGCTTTCTTT. Translated: CSARSLSGDTEAFF.